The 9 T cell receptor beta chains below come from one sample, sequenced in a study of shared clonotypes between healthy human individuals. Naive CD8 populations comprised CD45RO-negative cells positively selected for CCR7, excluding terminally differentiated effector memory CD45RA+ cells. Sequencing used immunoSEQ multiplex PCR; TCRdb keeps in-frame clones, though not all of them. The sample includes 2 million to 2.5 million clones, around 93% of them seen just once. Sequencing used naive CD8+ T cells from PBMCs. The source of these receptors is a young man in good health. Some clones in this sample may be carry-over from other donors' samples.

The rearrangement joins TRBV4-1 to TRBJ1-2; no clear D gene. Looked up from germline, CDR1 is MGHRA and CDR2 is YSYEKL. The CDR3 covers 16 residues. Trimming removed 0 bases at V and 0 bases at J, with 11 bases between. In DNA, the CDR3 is TGCGCCAGCAGCCAAGATAACCGGACGCCTAACTATGGCTACACCTTC. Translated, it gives CASSQDNRTPNYGYTF.

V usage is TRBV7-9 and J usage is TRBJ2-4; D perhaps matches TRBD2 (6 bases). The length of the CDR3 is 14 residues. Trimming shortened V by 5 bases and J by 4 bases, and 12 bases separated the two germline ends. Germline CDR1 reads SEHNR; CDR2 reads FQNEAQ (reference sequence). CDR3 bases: TGTGCCAGCAGCCGACCTAGCGCAAAAAACATTCAGTACTTC. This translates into CASSRPSAKNIQYF.

CDR3 DNA: TGTGCCAGTAGTATAGATCTTCCGGACAGGGTTAATGAAAAACTGTTTTTT. It specifies CASSIDLPDRVNEKLFF. The V and J genes are TRBV19 and TRBJ1-4, with 8 bases matching TRBD1. Looked up from germline, CDR1 is LNHDA and CDR2 is SQIVND (reference sequence). Trimming cost V 0 bases and J 4 bases; bases outside gene matches: 7. This CDR3 region has 17 residues.

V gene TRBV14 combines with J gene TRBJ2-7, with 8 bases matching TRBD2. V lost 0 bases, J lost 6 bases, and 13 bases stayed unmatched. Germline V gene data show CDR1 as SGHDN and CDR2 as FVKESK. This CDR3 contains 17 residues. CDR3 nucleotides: TGTGCCAGCAGCCAAGATTGGGAGCGGGAGCTTCTGGGCGAGCAGTACTTC. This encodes CASSQDWERELLGEQYF.

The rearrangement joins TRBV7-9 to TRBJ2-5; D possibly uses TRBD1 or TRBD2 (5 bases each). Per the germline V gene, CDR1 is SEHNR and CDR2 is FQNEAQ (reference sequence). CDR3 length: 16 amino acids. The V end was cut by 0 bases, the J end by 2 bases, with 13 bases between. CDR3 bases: TGTGCCAGCAGCTTAGCGCGCAGGGACCTGCAAGAGACCCAGTACTTC. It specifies CASSLARRDLQETQYF.

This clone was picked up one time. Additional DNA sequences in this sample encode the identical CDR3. CDR3 protein: CASSGSYEQYF. As DNA, the CDR3 is TGTGCCAGTAGCGGGAGCTACGAGCAGTACTTC. The chain carries TRBV2 and TRBJ2-7; 9 nucleotides agree with TRBD2. This CDR3 contains 11 residues. Per germline, CDR1 SNHLY and CDR2 FYNNEI. Losses at the gene ends were 9 bases for V and 3 bases for J; bases not matched to a gene: 0.

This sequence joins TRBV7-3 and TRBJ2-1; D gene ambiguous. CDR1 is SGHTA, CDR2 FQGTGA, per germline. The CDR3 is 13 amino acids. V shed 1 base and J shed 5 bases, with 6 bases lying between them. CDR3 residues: CASSLIGNNEQFF. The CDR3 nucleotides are TGTGCCAGCAGCTTAATCGGAAACAATGAGCAGTTCTTC.

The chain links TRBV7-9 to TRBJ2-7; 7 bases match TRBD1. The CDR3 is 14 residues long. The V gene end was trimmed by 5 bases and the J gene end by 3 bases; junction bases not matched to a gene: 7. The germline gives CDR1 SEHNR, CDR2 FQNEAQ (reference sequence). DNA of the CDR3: TGTGCCAGCAGCCGGACCGGGACAGTCTACGAGCAGTACTTC. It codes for CASSRTGTVYEQYF.

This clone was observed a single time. The CDR3 reads CASSPRREGKYGYTF. As DNA, the CDR3 is TGTGCCAGCAGTCCTCGGCGGGAGGGGAAGTATGGCTACACCTTC. J is TRBJ1-2 and V is TRBV6-4, with D perhaps TRBD1 (5 bases). Germline CDR1 and CDR2: MRHNA and SNTAGT. V lost 5 bases and J 5 bases, leaving 18 bases between the germline ends. CDR3 length: 15 amino acids.